This entry concerns a single T cell receptor beta chain. The source of the sample is a study of blood T cell repertoires in COVID-19. On the study more broadly: The United States, Italy and Spain provided the acute and convalescent COVID-19 samples. The analysed material was cDNA or gDNA that came from T cells, B-cell-depleted T cells, or PBMCs.

Here immunoSEQ multiplex PCR was the method, and the copy in TCRdb shows in-frame clones only, minus some. Counted here are roughly 68,000 clones, 80% to 90% occurring once; the ten biggest clones make up less than 4.5%. The length of the CDR3 is 12 residues. Germline CDR1 MNHEY, CDR2 SMNVEV (reference sequence). Trimming took off 5 bases at V and 4 bases at J, with 8 bases between the two ends. The chain couples TRBV27 to TRBJ1-1; D is undetermined. The sample was PBMCs or T cells enriched from blood (not recorded which). This TCR was recovered from a woman in her thirties or forties with acute COVID-19. CDR3 region: CASSPRGTEAFF. CDR3 nucleotide sequence: TGTGCCAGCAGTCCTCGGGGCACTGAAGCTTTCTTT.